Presented here are 26 T cell receptor beta chains from one specimen sequenced in a study of blood T cell repertoires in COVID-19. Libraries were prepared by immunoSEQ multiplex PCR; TCRdb keeps only in-frame clonotypes and omits some of them. The repertoire holds nearly 110,000 clones, more than 70% seen once, with under 5.5% in the top ten. Sequencing used peripheral blood. These receptor sequences come from a middle-aged man with active or convalescent COVID-19.

This chain joins TRBV4-3 and TRBJ2-1; 8 bases are a match to TRBD1. This CDR3 has 16 amino acids. The V and J ends lost 5 bases and 5 bases, in that order; junction bases with no gene match: 11. In germline, CDR1 is LGHNA, CDR2 YSLEER. The CDR3 region has the DNA TGCGCCAGCAGCGACGTAGGGACAGGCGGCAACAATGAGCAGTTCTTC. Residues: CASSDVGTGGNNEQFF.

The chain carries TRBV27 and TRBJ2-7, with 10 positions matching TRBD1. This CDR3 contains 15 residues. The V segment lost 6 bases and the J segment 4 bases; nucleotides outside the gene matches: 9. Germline lookup yields CDR1 MNHEY and CDR2 SMNVEV (reference sequence). Here the CDR3 DNA reads TGTGCCAGCAGCAAGGGACAGGGGAACAGTTACGAGCAGTACTTC. This encodes CASSKGQGNSYEQYF.

The chain employs TRBV6-1 and TRBJ1-5, with 7 bases that match TRBD1. With V trimmed by 2 bases and J by 3 bases, 7 bases remained unmatched. Germline values: CDR1 MNHNS, CDR2 SASEGT. This CDR3 region has 16 residues. The CDR3 DNA reads as TGTGCCAGCAGTGAATCACCGGGACAGTACAATCAGCCCCAGCATTTT. Its translation: CASSESPGQYNQPQHF.

The chain joins TRBV18 to TRBJ2-7, with a tentative D call TRBD1 (7 bases). This CDR3 is built from 15 residues. V gave up 2 bases and J gave up 7 bases, with 18 bases separating them. Germline V gene sequence: CDR1 KGHSH, CDR2 LQKENI. The CDR3 DNA reads TGTGCCAGCTCACCAACAACTTACGCAGGGGGGGAGCAGTACTTC. As protein: CASSPTTYAGGEQYF.

The chain employs TRBV27 and TRBJ2-1; 11 positions agree with TRBD1. Germline V gene sequence: CDR1 MNHEY, CDR2 SMNVEV (reference sequence). With V trimmed by 5 bases and J by 14 bases, 8 bases remained unmatched. This CDR3 has 13 residues. For the CDR3, the DNA is TGTGCCAGCAGTAGCCAACCGGGACAGGGGGAGTTCTTC. Protein sequence: CASSSQPGQGEFF.

V usage is TRBV6-5 and J usage is TRBJ2-1; 10 bases fit TRBD1. This CDR3 comprises 16 residues. Germline V gene sequence: CDR1 MNHEY, CDR2 SVGAGI. J gave up 5 bases and V 4 bases, and 8 bases lay outside the gene matches. The CDR3: CASSSNPGQGHNEQFF. CDR3 nucleotides: TGTGCCAGCAGTTCTAATCCGGGACAGGGGCACAATGAGCAGTTCTTC.

This clone has just a few counts. The chain recombines TRBV28 with TRBJ1-2, with D tentatively TRBD1 (5 bases). CDR3 length equals 14 residues. Between the trimmed V and J ends, which lost 1 base and 4 bases, there was a span of 10 bases. Germline V gene data show CDR1 as MDHEN and CDR2 as SYDVKM. CDR3 DNA: TGTGCCAGCAGTTTATATCGGGGACTCTATGGCTACACCTTC. Its protein product is CASSLYRGLYGYTF.

The chain combines TRBV3-1 (or the pseudogene TRBV3-2) with TRBJ1-2, with D possibly matching TRBD1 (5 bases). The CDR3 sequence is 15 residues long. V shed 2 bases and J shed 5 bases, with 15 bases lying between them. Per the germline V gene, CDR1 is LGHDT and CDR2 is YNNKEL (reference sequence). CDR3 DNA sequence: TGTGCCAGCAGCCAACGTTCTGACAGTAGGTATGGCTACACCTTC. As protein: CASSQRSDSRYGYTF.

The genes are TRBV6-5 and TRBJ1-3, with 9 bases fitting TRBD1. J gave up 3 bases and V 8 bases, and 5 bases lay outside the gene matches. This CDR3 comprises 14 residues. The germline gives CDR1 MNHEY, CDR2 SVGAGI. CDR3 bases: TGTGCCAGCGGGAGGACAGGGGATGGAAACACCATATATTTT. This sequence encodes CASGRTGDGNTIYF.

V gene TRBV7-2 combines with J gene TRBJ2-7; TRBD1 might be the D (6 bases). The CDR3 is 13 residues long. The V gene's germline CDR1 is SGHTA and CDR2 FQGNSA. V was pared by 5 bases and J by 1 base, with 9 bases between. The CDR3 sequence: CASSQGWSYEQYF. In DNA form, the CDR3 reads TGTGCCAGCAGCCAGGGGTGGTCCTACGAGCAGTACTTC.

The chain carries TRBV2 and TRBJ2-1; tentatively, D is TRBD2 (6 bases). Trimming removed 2 bases at V and 5 bases at J, with 13 bases between. CDR3 length: 15 amino acids. Looked up from germline, CDR1 is SNHLY and CDR2 is FYNNEI. The chain's CDR3 is CASSELGLTNNEQFF. The CDR3 DNA follows: TGTGCCAGCAGTGAACTCGGACTAACAAACAATGAGCAGTTCTTC. Looking up the rest from reference TRBV2 and TRBJ2-1 gives the full variable domain: EPEVTQTPSHQVTQMGQEVILRCVPISNHLYFYWYRQILGQKVEFLVSFYNNEISEKSEIFDDQFSVERPDGSNFTLKIRSTKLEDSAMYFCASSELGLTNNEQFFGPGTRLTVL.

This chain uses TRBV6-5 with TRBJ1-2, with D tentatively TRBD1 (5 bases). Germline CDR1 reads MNHEY; CDR2 reads SVGAGI. With 8 bases removed from V and 5 bases from J, the gap between germline ends came to 15 bases. This CDR3 has 13 amino acids. This CDR3 is CASATHGGYGYTF. The CDR3 region has the DNA TGTGCCAGCGCAACCCACGGGGGGTATGGCTACACCTTC.

The chain links TRBV11-1 to TRBJ1-6, with D perhaps TRBD1 (5 bases). The length of the CDR3 is 15 residues. Germline CDR1 is SGHAT and CDR2 is FQDESV (reference sequence). V shed 0 bases and J shed 9 bases, with 12 bases lying between them. The CDR3: CASSLARSGASPLHF. The CDR3 region has the DNA TGTGCCAGCAGCTTAGCGCGAAGCGGGGCTTCACCCCTCCACTTT. The full variable domain, with the rest looked up from reference TRBV11-1 and TRBJ1-6, is EAEVAQSPRYKITEKSQAVAFWCDPISGHATLYWYRQILGQGPELLVQFQDESVVDDSQLPKDRFSAERLKGVDSTLKIQPAELGDSAMYLCASSLARSGASPLHFGNGTRLTVT.

This clone appeared a single time. The V and J genes are TRBV6-5 and TRBJ2-1; 7 bases line up with TRBD1. V shed 4 bases, J shed 7 bases, and the junction held 4 bases outside the gene matches. Per the germline V gene, CDR1 is MNHEY and CDR2 is SVGAGI. The CDR3 consists of 13 residues. CDR3 protein: CASSLRGRNEQFF. Written as DNA, the CDR3 is TGTGCCAGCAGTTTGAGGGGGCGGAATGAGCAGTTCTTC.

The rearrangement uses TRBV10-3 and TRBJ2-7, with unresolved D. V was pared by 11 bases and J by 3 bases, with 17 bases between. This CDR3 has 13 amino acids. Germline loops: CDR1 ENHRY, CDR2 SYGVKD. The DNA for the CDR3 is TGTGCCCACTCCCCCGGAGACGACTACGAGCAGTACTTC. Protein sequence: CAHSPGDDYEQYF.

This clone was recorded once. The rearrangement uses TRBV7-2 and TRBJ1-2, with D perhaps matching TRBD1 (5 bases). Trimming took 2 bases from V and 0 from J, leaving 10 bases between them. CDR3 length: 15 residues. Germline V CDR1 and CDR2: SGHTA, FQGNSA. The CDR3 DNA sequence: TGTGCCAGCAGCTTATTTCAGGGCGCTAACTATGGCTACACCTTC. Protein sequence: CASSLFQGANYGYTF. Full variable domain (outside the CDR3, taken from reference TRBV7-2 and TRBJ1-2): GAGVSQSPSNKVTEKGKDVELRCDPISGHTALYWYRQSLGQGLEFLIYFQGNSAPDKSGLPSDRFSAERTGGSVSTLTIQRTQQEDSAVYLCASSLFQGANYGYTFGSGTRLTVV.

This chain connects TRBV29-1 to TRBJ2-5, with TRBD2 matching 12 bases. Germline V lookup: CDR1 SQVTM, CDR2 ANQGSEA. V lost 4 bases to trimming and J lost 0 bases; unmatched junction nucleotides: 6. This CDR3 region has 16 residues. The CDR3 nucleotides read TGCAGCGTTGGGAGGGGGACTAGCGGGCACCAAGAGACCCAGTACTTC. Amino acid sequence: CSVGRGTSGHQETQYF.

This clone has only one observation. The V gene is TRBV10-3, the J gene TRBJ2-2; 12 bases map to TRBD2. The germline gives CDR1 ENHRY, CDR2 SYGVKD. V shed 6 bases and J 1 base; nucleotides not matched to a gene: 6. The CDR3 runs to 17 residues. The CDR3 DNA follows: TGTGCCATCAGATTGACTAGCGGGAGACGGAACACCGGGGAGCTGTTTTTT. Protein product: CAIRLTSGRRNTGELFF.

V usage is TRBV7-2 and J usage is TRBJ1-5; TRBD1 matches at 8 bases. V was clipped by 2 bases and J by 7 bases; unmatched bases: 7. The CDR3 is 15 amino acids. The V gene's germline CDR1 is SGHTA and CDR2 FQGNSA. The CDR3 DNA follows: TGTGCCAGCAGCTTATCGGACAGGGTTGGACAGCCCCAGCATTTT. Protein: CASSLSDRVGQPQHF.

V and J are TRBV5-1 and TRBJ2-3; possibly TRBD2 for D (5 bases). CDR3 size: 15 residues. V lost 4 bases to trimming and J lost 6 bases, with 18 bases between them. The germline gives CDR1 SGHRS, CDR2 YFSETQ. This CDR3 reads CASSSQPATGDTQYF. In nucleotides, the CDR3 is TGCGCCAGCAGCAGCCAGCCCGCCACGGGGGATACGCAGTATTTT.

This clone has just a few counts. The chain uses TRBV18 and TRBJ1-1, with D possibly being TRBD1 (6 bases). The CDR3 runs to 16 residues. In germline, CDR1 is KGHSH, CDR2 LQKENI. The germline V and J ends were trimmed by 2 bases and 6 bases, with 19 bases remaining between them. CDR3 sequence (DNA): TGTGCCAGCTCACCAGATGAATTGCAGGGGCTCCCTGAAGCTTTCTTT. As protein: CASSPDELQGLPEAFF.

This sequence joins TRBV7-9 and TRBJ1-1, with D hard to call. CDR1 and CDR2 (germline): SEHNR, FQNEAQ (reference sequence). V gave up 0 bases and J gave up 7 bases, with 9 bases separating them. The CDR3 runs to 13 residues. The CDR3 nucleotides read TGTGCCAGCAGCTTAGCCGTCACTAATGAAGCTTTCTTT. It is translated as CASSLAVTNEAFF.

The chain joins TRBV6-1 to TRBJ1-5, with D possibly matching TRBD1 (5 bases). Trimming pared 1 base from V and 1 base from J, leaving 11 bases between. The germline gives CDR1 MNHNS, CDR2 SASEGT. The CDR3 extends over 16 amino acids. The CDR3: CASSEGAGNSNQPQHF. Written as DNA, the CDR3 is TGTGCCAGCAGTGAAGGTGCAGGGAACAGCAATCAGCCCCAGCATTTT.

This chain joins TRBV10-3 and TRBJ2-1, with 9 bases matching TRBD2. Germline V gene sequence: CDR1 ENHRY, CDR2 SYGVKD. The V gene end was trimmed by 0 bases and the J gene end by 5 bases; junction bases not matched to a gene: 5. This CDR3 is 16 amino acids long. The CDR3 coding sequence is TGTGCCATCAGTGAGTCCTTGGCGGGAGGGCACAATGAGCAGTTCTTC. Translation gives CAISESLAGGHNEQFF.

The chain carries TRBV10-3 and TRBJ1-2, with D possibly matching TRBD1 (5 bases). The CDR3 totals 13 residues. The germline V and J ends were trimmed by 5 bases and 5 bases, with 12 bases remaining between them. CDR1 is ENHRY, CDR2 SYGVKD, per germline. The CDR3 loop is CAISRDPGYGYTF. In nucleotides, the CDR3 is TGTGCCATCAGTCGTGATCCAGGGTATGGCTACACCTTC.

This clone was seen just once. The DNA of the CDR3 is TGCGCCAGCAGCATAGGGACAGGGAGAAACATTCAGTACTTC. This encodes CASSIGTGRNIQYF. The V gene is TRBV5-1, the J gene TRBJ2-4; 9 bases agree with TRBD1. Germline V gene data show CDR1 as SGHRS and CDR2 as YFSETQ. The CDR3 runs to 14 residues. V lost 4 bases and J lost 6; bases outside the gene matches: 5.